This is a list of T cell receptor beta chains from one sample in a study of Siglec-9 on CD8 T cells in melanoma. Here immunoSEQ multiplex PCR was the method, and the copy in TCRdb shows in-frame clones only, minus some. The repertoire holds some 37,000 clones, with about 80% as singletons. The sample was Siglec-9- CD8+ T cells sorted from blood. The receptors were gathered from a human donor in good health. CDR3s leave out the opening cysteine and the closing phenylalanine or tryptophan. Fields, in order: V gene, J gene, CDR3 protein.

TRBV19,TRBJ1-5,ASSIFAGGANQPQH
TRBV10-3,TRBJ2-3,AIALTSGATDTQY
TRBV6-1,TRBJ1-5,ASSEREDQPQH
TRBV27,TRBJ2-2,ASSWFSGRDTGELF
TRBV5-4,TRBJ2-7,ASNGGTRTLYEQY
TRBV7-6,TRBJ2-5,ASSVPGQGAQETQY
TRBV29-1,TRBJ2-1,SAGTYNEQF
TRBV27,TRBJ1-5,ASRPGWRSQPQH
TRBV2,TRBJ1-2,ASMGQTYGYT
TRBV7-2,TRBJ1-5,ASSPQPGAYQPQH
TRBV7-8,TRBJ1-1,ASSLLGMGTEAF
TRBV7-8,TRBJ1-2,ASSHLSHRGPNAGYT
TRBV7-9,TRBJ1-2,ASSLDRTGNGYT
TRBV27,TRBJ2-3,ASSPNSQTDTQY
TRBV5-1,TRBJ2-2,ASSTGQVLISNTGELF
TRBV6-4,TRBJ2-6,ASSETVSGANVLT
TRBV19,TRBJ1-5,ASSTRTGSLRPQH